The T cell receptor beta chain under discussion was sequenced for a study of cytomegalovirus exposure and HLA in healthy donors. Turning to the study itself: One earlier analysis, a look at roughly 180 million T cells, found around 110 million unique TCR beta sequences. Overall study findings and caveats: Sequencing artifact likely explains a cluster of highly shared sequence variants. Among the CMV-associated chains, three were confirmed in vitro as specific for CMV antigens. It was in a later analysis that TCR association rates were seen to vary by HLA locus, highest for DRB1 and lowest for HLA-C.

The CDR3 is 13 amino acids. The germline V gene has CDR1 SGHNT and CDR2 YYREEE (reference sequence). The ends were cut back, 4 bases at V and 3 bases at J, with 10 bases in the middle. With regard to this clone: Its antigen remains unknown.

The study ran its PCR with 60 Vbeta and 13 Jbeta primers. Repertoires were generated with immunoSEQ multiplex PCR, while TCRdb's copy carries only in-frame clones and drops some. With just over 150,000 clones in the sample, the ten largest clones hold about 1.2%. This receptor was obtained from a woman in her sixties in good health and CMV-seronegative. Material: PBMCs. The chain couples TRBV5-4 to TRBJ1-1; D unresolved. The CDR3 protein is CASSRDAYTEAFF. CDR3 DNA: TGTGCCAGCAGCCGAGATGCGTACACTGAAGCTTTCTTT. Full variable domain (outside the CDR3, taken from reference TRBV5-4 and TRBJ1-1): ETGVTQSPTHLIKTRGQQVTLRCSSQSGHNTVSWYQQALGQGPQFIFQYYREEENGRGNFPPRFSGLQFPNYSSELNVNALELDDSALYLCASSRDAYTEAFFGQGTRLTVV.